This TCR beta chain was recorded in a study of blood T cell repertoires in COVID-19. Measured with immunoSEQ multiplex PCR; TCRdb has only the in-frame clones, and not every one. Among about 160,000 clones listed, approximately 91% were seen once. The V gene's germline CDR1 is LGHDT and CDR2 YNNKEL (reference sequence). This CDR3 has 18 amino acids. Trimming cost V 1 base and J 6 bases; bases outside gene matches: 17. This clonotype was sampled from a man aged 18-30 years with acute or convalescent COVID-19. This rearrangement joins TRBV3-1 (or the pseudogene TRBV3-2) to TRBJ1-2; 7 nucleotides line up with TRBD1. Sequencing used peripheral blood. The CDR3 loop reads CASSQAPMVQGIGNGYTF. DNA of the CDR3: TGTGCCAGCAGCCAAGCGCCCATGGTACAGGGGATTGGGAATGGCTACACCTTC.